Below, 25 T cell receptor beta chains from the same sample are listed, as sequenced in a study of STAT3 mutations in large granular lymphocyte leukemia. Study observations and caveats: In T-cell large granular lymphocyte leukemia, about half of patients showed multiple immunodominant subclonotypes.

The antigens these receptors bind are not known. Produced via immunoSEQ multiplex PCR; TCRdb's table is partial and in-frame only. The sample records around 3,000 clones, 50% to 75% being singletons. The specimen was peripheral blood mononuclear cells. These receptors were taken from a man between 60 and 75 years old with T-cell large granular lymphocyte leukemia. Some clones in this sample may be carry-over from other donors' samples.

The chain links TRBV27 to TRBJ1-6; no reliable D call. V was cut by 3 bases and J by 2 bases, with 2 bases left in between. Per the germline V gene, CDR1 is MNHEY and CDR2 is SMNVEV (reference sequence). The CDR3 contains 13 residues. CDR3 bases: TGTGCCAGCAGTTTGGCCTATAATTCACCCCTCCACTTT. Protein product: CASSLAYNSPLHF.

V is TRBV29-1 and J is TRBJ1-5; TRBD1 matches 10 bases. The CDR3 runs 12 residues. The germline gives CDR1 SQVTM, CDR2 ANQGSEA. The ends lost 6 bases at V and 6 bases at J; junction bases unmatched: 2. CDR3 coding DNA: TGCAGCGTCCGGGACAGGGGTCAGCCCCAGCATTTT. Protein: CSVRDRGQPQHF.

The chain uses TRBV27 and TRBJ1-6; the D gene is possibly TRBD1 (5 bases). The V end lost 2 bases, the J end lost 9 bases, and 14 bases lay between the germline ends. This CDR3 has 15 amino acids. Germline values: CDR1 MNHEY, CDR2 SMNVEV (reference sequence). CDR3 sequence: CASSLDWDGLSPLHF. CDR3 coding DNA: TGTGCCAGCAGTTTAGATTGGGACGGACTTTCACCCCTCCACTTT.

V is TRBV30 and J is TRBJ1-2, with D unresolved. Deletions cut 1 base from V and 5 bases from J, with 14 bases between. CDR3 length: 14 amino acids. Looked up from germline, CDR1 is GTSNPN and CDR2 is SVGIG (reference sequence). The CDR3 DNA follows: TGTGCCTGGAGTGATAGTAGGGTATGGTATGGCTACACCTTC. This codes for CAWSDSRVWYGYTF.

V and J are TRBV6-6 and TRBJ1-1, with a weak D call TRBD1 (5 bases). V lost 2 bases and J 7 bases, leaving 8 bases between the germline ends. The germline V gene encodes CDR1 MNHNY and CDR2 SVGAGI (reference sequence). The CDR3 has 12 residues. This CDR3 is CASSYRGGEAFF. In DNA, the CDR3 is TGTGCCAGCAGTTACAGGGGAGGTGAAGCTTTCTTT.

The chain uses TRBV6-5 and TRBJ2-7; D is uncertain. The V gene's germline CDR1 is MNHEY and CDR2 SVGAGI. The ends were cut back, 4 bases at V and 6 bases at J, with 22 bases in the middle. The CDR3 has 16 amino acids. CDR3 nucleotide sequence: TGTGCCAGCAGTTCCTCCGCCGGACGAGAAGCTCGCGAGCAGTACGTC. It specifies CASSSSAGREAREQYV.

The V and J genes are TRBV30 and TRBJ2-1; no firm D call. This CDR3 spans 12 amino acids. Germline assignment: CDR1 GTSNPN and CDR2 SVGIG (reference sequence). The V gene lost 2 bases and the J gene lost 3 bases, with 5 bases spanning the gap. DNA of the CDR3: TGTGCCTGGAGTACCGACTACAATGAGCAGTTCTTC. Translated: CAWSTDYNEQFF.

A few counts support this clone. V is TRBV27 and J is TRBJ1-1; D remains unclear. The CDR3 is 14 residues long. V gave up 2 bases and J gave up 6 bases, with 13 bases separating them. Germline CDR1 MNHEY, CDR2 SMNVEV (reference sequence). DNA of the CDR3: TGTGCCAGCAGTTTAAGGGAGTTTGGGTCTGAAGCTTTCTTT. Translation gives CASSLREFGSEAFF.

This clone was seen a few times. The chain carries TRBV30 and TRBJ2-3; D is unresolved. Germline lookup yields CDR1 GTSNPN and CDR2 SVGIG (reference sequence). The CDR3 totals 13 residues. V gave up 1 base and J gave up 6 bases, with 11 bases separating them. CDR3 nucleotide sequence: TGTGCCTGGAGTGGGGGATTCGGCGATACGCAGTATTTT. Its protein product is CAWSGGFGDTQYF.

The chain recombines TRBV4-1 with TRBJ2-7; unclear D gene. The CDR3 is 13 amino acids. V lost 1 base, J lost 3 bases, and 7 bases lay in between. CDR1 and CDR2 (germline): MGHRA, YSYEKL. The CDR3 DNA sequence: TGCGCCAGCAGCCAAGTCGTGGACTACGAGCAGTACGTC. This sequence encodes CASSQVVDYEQYV.

The rearrangement links TRBV5-4 to TRBJ2-5; TRBD2 might be the D (6 bases). In germline, CDR1 is SGHNT, CDR2 YYREEE (reference sequence). The CDR3 loop spans 14 amino acids. The V and J ends lost 3 bases and 5 bases respectively, with 14 bases between them. CDR3: CASSSGLRGETQYF. As DNA, the CDR3 is TGTGCCAGCAGCTCCGGACTACGGGGGGAGACCCAGTACTTC.

This clone turned up a few times. The rearrangement joins TRBV5-1 to TRBJ2-7; D uncertain. Per the germline V gene, CDR1 is SGHRS and CDR2 is YFSETQ. CDR3 length: 13 amino acids. Trimming stripped 0 bases from V and 2 bases from J, with 6 bases between. In DNA form, the CDR3 reads TGCGCCAGCAGCTTGGAACAGACCTACGAGCAGTACTTC. Encoded protein: CASSLEQTYEQYF. The full variable domain, completed using reference TRBV5-1 and TRBJ2-7, is KAGVTQTPRYLIKTRGQQVTLSCSPISGHRSVSWYQQTPGQGLQFLFEYFSETQRNKGNFPGRFSGRQFSNSRSEMNVSTLELGDSALYLCASSLEQTYEQYFGPGTRLTVT.

This sequence joins TRBV5-1 and TRBJ2-5; 7 bases align to TRBD1. Germline CDR1 is SGHRS and CDR2 is YFSETQ. Trimming removed 4 bases from V and 5 bases from J; junction bases left unmatched: 14. The CDR3 consists of 16 residues. This chain's CDR3 is CASSPGSRQGGETQYF. The CDR3 nucleotides are TGCGCCAGCAGCCCAGGGTCCAGACAGGGCGGCGAGACCCAGTACTTC.

This clone was seen more than once but under ten times. The chain couples TRBV5-1 to TRBJ2-5; 10 bases fit TRBD1. V was pared by 1 base and J by 5 bases, with 14 bases of the junction left unmatched. There are 18 residues in the CDR3. Germline-derived CDR1 and CDR2 are SGHRS and YFSETQ. CDR3 sequence: CASSLSGTGAAGSETQYF. The CDR3 coding sequence is TGCGCCAGCAGCTTGTCTGGGACAGGGGCGGCTGGGTCGGAGACCCAGTACTTC.

This clone was counted a few times. This chain links TRBV6-1 with TRBJ2-7; 11 nucleotides agree with TRBD1. Germline V gene sequence: CDR1 MNHNS, CDR2 SASEGT. The J segment lost 5 bases and the V segment lost 4 bases, leaving 7 bases of the junction unmatched. This CDR3 region has 15 residues. The CDR3 sequence is CASSVQVGQGDEQYV. CDR3 sequence (DNA): TGTGCCAGCAGTGTCCAGGTGGGACAGGGGGACGAGCAGTACGTC.

This clone has only one observation. The chain links TRBV5-6 to TRBJ1-2; D remains ambiguous. The CDR3 length is 13 residues. Germline values: CDR1 SGHDT, CDR2 YYEEEE. V lost 1 base to trimming and J lost 3 bases, with 7 bases between them. CDR3 nucleotides: TGTGCCAGCAGCTTGTGGCAGGACTATGGCTACACCTTC. Its protein is CASSLWQDYGYTF.

By sample fraction, this clone is large. This chain connects TRBV25-1 to TRBJ2-7; a possible D gene is TRBD2 (6 bases). Trimming left V 8 bases short and J 6 bases short, with 17 bases between. From germline, CDR1 is MGHDK and CDR2 SYGVNS. CDR3 length equals 13 residues. The CDR3 sequence is CASFFDEGGEQYF. The CDR3 nucleotides are TGTGCCAGCTTTTTTGATGAGGGAGGCGAGCAGTACTTC.

In this sample, this clone turned up a few times. The V gene is TRBV5-1, the J gene TRBJ1-2; 8 bases are a match to TRBD1. The V gene end was trimmed by 1 base and the J gene end by 2 bases; junction bases not matched to a gene: 4. CDR3 length equals 15 residues. Germline CDR1 reads SGHRS; CDR2 reads YFSETQ. The CDR3 sequence is CASSLRTGNNYGYTF. The CDR3 DNA follows: TGCGCCAGCAGCTTGAGGACAGGGAACAACTATGGCTACACCTTC.

The chain employs TRBV5-1 and TRBJ2-5; 10 nucleotides line up with TRBD1. The length of the CDR3 is 15 residues. Trimming removed 7 bases from V and 4 bases from J; junction bases left unmatched: 10. Germline V lookup: CDR1 SGHRS, CDR2 YFSETQ. The CDR3, as DNA: TGCGCCAGCTGTCCGGGACAGGGGAATCCAGAGACCCAGTACTTC. Protein sequence: CASCPGQGNPETQYF.

This rearrangement joins TRBV6-6 to TRBJ2-7, with D possibly being TRBD1 (6 bases). The CDR3 is 12 amino acids. Germline CDR1 MNHNY, CDR2 SVGAGI (reference sequence). The ends were cut back, 6 bases at V and 2 bases at J, with 8 bases in the middle. For the CDR3, the DNA is TGTGCCAGCAGACAGGGAACCTACGAGCAGTACTTC. This sequence encodes CASRQGTYEQYF.

V is TRBV5-1 and J is TRBJ2-5; D ambiguous. From germline, CDR1 is SGHRS and CDR2 YFSETQ. CDR3 length: 16 amino acids. V was shortened by 1 base and J by 1 base, with 14 bases between the two germline ends. The CDR3 loop is CASSLSPAPRQETQYF. The CDR3 DNA follows: TGCGCCAGCAGCTTGTCCCCAGCGCCCCGCCAAGAGACCCAGTACTTC.

The chain couples TRBV7-9 to TRBJ1-2; no firm D call. Looked up from germline, CDR1 is SEHNR and CDR2 is FQNEAQ (reference sequence). The CDR3 consists of 14 residues. V was clipped by 1 base and J by 7 bases, with 13 bases between them. CDR3 residues: CASSLDGPSRGYTF. The CDR3, as DNA: TGTGCCAGCAGCTTAGACGGCCCCAGCCGTGGCTACACCTTC.

The chain uses TRBV30 and TRBJ2-3; D is ambiguous. Germline V lookup: CDR1 GTSNPN, CDR2 SVGIG (reference sequence). CDR3 length: 13 residues. Trimming took 3 bases from V and 4 from J, leaving 11 bases between them. CDR3 bases: TGTGCCTGGAGGCCCAAATCTCCAGATACGCAGTATTTT. It encodes CAWRPKSPDTQYF.

The chain has TRBV7-9 and TRBJ1-4; maybe TRBD1 (6 bases). The length of the CDR3 is 14 residues. Germline CDR1 and CDR2: SEHNR and FQNEAQ (reference sequence). The V end was cut by 4 bases, the J end by 6 bases, with 12 bases between. The CDR3 DNA reads as TGTGCCAGCAGCTCTCGACAGGTGGATGAAAAACTGTTTTTT. As protein: CASSSRQVDEKLFF. The full variable domain, completed using reference TRBV7-9 and TRBJ1-4, is DTGVSQNPRHKITKRGQNVTFRCDPISEHNRLYWYRQTLGQGPEFLTYFQNEAQLEKSRLLSDRFSAERPKGSFSTLEIQRTEQGDSAMYLCASSSRQVDEKLFFGSGTQLSVL.

This rearrangement joins TRBV5-1 to TRBJ2-5; a weak D match, TRBD2 (5 bases). V shed 0 bases and J shed 7 bases, with 10 bases lying between them. The CDR3 contains 13 residues. Looked up from germline, CDR1 is SGHRS and CDR2 is YFSETQ. The CDR3 DNA reads TGCGCCAGCAGCTTGGCCGGGATCGGGACCCAGTACTTC. Amino acids: CASSLAGIGTQYF.